A selection of T cell receptor beta chains follows, all from one sample in a study of Graves' ophthalmopathy and Graves' hyperthyroidism. MiXCR, applied by TCRdb to the multiplex PCR reads, yields one record per CDR3 protein. The sample includes some 520,000 distinct CDR3 sequences, approximately 14% of them seen just once. Sequencing was carried out using blood. All receptors derive from a young woman with Graves' ophthalmopathy. Both conserved end residues are part of each CDR3. Each record gives: V gene, J gene, D gene, clone size, CDR3 protein, CDR3 DNA. D genes are given only for firm matches. Rows may omit the clone size; those that give it use once, few, many or a size class.

v_call: TRBV6-1; j_call: TRBJ1-3; d_call: -; clone_size: many; cdr3_aa: CASSEASQISGNTIYF; cdr3_nt: TGTGCCAGCAGTGAAGCTAGTCAGATCTCTGGAAACACCATATATTTT
v_call: TRBV7-6; j_call: TRBJ2-5; d_call: -; clone_size: few; cdr3_aa: CASSPIDSQETQYF; cdr3_nt: TGTGCCAGCAGTCCTATTGACAGCCAAGAGACCCAGTACTTC
v_call: TRBV20-1; j_call: TRBJ2-2; d_call: -; clone_size: many; cdr3_aa: CSAAGLKNTGELFF; cdr3_nt: TGCAGTGCTGCCGGACTGAAAAACACCGGGGAGCTGTTTTTT
v_call: TRBV28; j_call: TRBJ2-1; d_call: TRBD1; clone_size: many; cdr3_aa: CASSPQAGQGGNEQFF; cdr3_nt: TGTGCCAGCAGCCCGCAAGCGGGACAGGGTGGCAATGAGCAGTTCTTC
v_call: TRBV30; j_call: TRBJ1-2; d_call: -; clone_size: -; cdr3_aa: CAWNLAVGDGYTF; cdr3_nt: TGTGCCTGGAACCTGGCCGTCGGGGATGGCTACACCTTC
v_call: TRBV6-2/TRBV6-3; j_call: TRBJ2-5; d_call: TRBD2; clone_size: once; cdr3_aa: CASRAGTSDQETQYF; cdr3_nt: TGTGCCAGCAGAGCCGGGACTAGCGACCAAGAGACCCAGTACTTC
v_call: TRBV30; j_call: TRBJ1-1; d_call: -; clone_size: few; cdr3_aa: CAWSGGTSNLMNTEAFF; cdr3_nt: TGTGCCTGGAGTGGAGGGACATCAAATCTCATGAACACTGAAGCTTTCTTT
v_call: TRBV6-1; j_call: TRBJ1-1; d_call: -; clone_size: many; cdr3_aa: CASRLFGGYTEAFF; cdr3_nt: TGTGCCAGCAGGCTATTTGGGGGATACACTGAAGCTTTCTTT
v_call: TRBV12-3/TRBV12-4; j_call: TRBJ1-3; d_call: -; clone_size: many; cdr3_aa: CASSRQLIGNTIYF; cdr3_nt: TGTGCCAGCAGCCGACAACTAATCGGAAACACCATATATTTT
v_call: TRBV12-3/TRBV12-4; j_call: TRBJ1-1; d_call: TRBD1; clone_size: many; cdr3_aa: CASRDRGAFF; cdr3_nt: TGTGCCAGCAGGGACAGGGGGGCTTTCTTT
v_call: TRBV27; j_call: TRBJ2-7; d_call: TRBD1; clone_size: many; cdr3_aa: CASSLLDRVGEQYF; cdr3_nt: TGTGCCAGCAGTTTACTGGACAGGGTAGGCGAGCAGTACTTC
v_call: TRBV6-2/TRBV6-3; j_call: TRBJ1-5; d_call: -; clone_size: many; cdr3_aa: CASSTTAYSNQPQHF; cdr3_nt: TGTGCCAGCAGTACTACAGCGTATAGCAATCAGCCCCAGCATTTT
v_call: TRBV30; j_call: TRBJ1-1; d_call: -; clone_size: -; cdr3_aa: CAWSPGRNTEAFF; cdr3_nt: TGTGCCTGGAGCCCGGGTCGAAACACTGAAGCTTTCTTT